The present TCR beta chain was sequenced within a study of beta chain features in type 1 diabetes. Whole-study findings and limits: It was among patients, rather than healthy donors, that naive, central memory and Treg TCRB repertoires appeared more similar. In all four CD4+ subsets, TCRB CDR3 length was significantly, moderately reduced in type 1 diabetes.

Germline V CDR1 and CDR2: SEHNR, FQNEAQ (reference sequence). The CDR3 runs 10 residues. V dropped 2 bases and J dropped 9 bases, with 2 bases sitting between them. Sequenced material consisted of expressed TCRB transcripts (all of the isolated RNA was reverse transcribed). Average reads for naive, central memory and regulatory T cell samples were some 3.9 million. Generated by immunoSEQ multiplex PCR, the TCRdb table keeps only in-frame clones and is missing some. In the table there are fewer than 900,000 clones, roughly a sixth of which are singletons. A few counts support this clone. The antigen is unknown. Other DNA sequences in this sample translate to the same CDR3.

This clonotype was sampled from a woman younger than 35 in good health. The sample consisted of naive CD4+ T cells from blood. The chain uses TRBV7-9 and TRBJ2-1, with D uncertain. The chain's CDR3 is CASSLSEQFF. Written as DNA, the CDR3 is TGTGCCAGCAGCTTATCTGAGCAGTTCTTC.